This T cell receptor (beta chain) was found in a study of T cell responses to AZD1222 COVID-19 vaccine. Study results and limitations: White British donors predominated, females outnumbered males, and clonal diversity was possibly underestimated.

For this clone: Its matching antigen is unknown.

Only in-frame clones appear in the TCRdb table, and some are missing; sequencing was by immunoSEQ multiplex PCR. The sample lists around 94,000 clones; more than 85% were seen once. V lost 6 bases and J 6 bases, leaving 12 bases between the germline ends. CDR3 length: 13 residues. Germline lookup yields CDR1 MDHEN and CDR2 SYDVKM. The sample here was peripheral blood, taken on day 0 of AZD1222 vaccination. The origin of this receptor is an adult in good health. The J gene is TRBJ2-1, the V gene TRBV28, with D perhaps given as TRBD1 or TRBD2 (5 bases each). CDR3 sequence reads: CASRQNGGNEQFF. The CDR3 nucleotides are TGTGCCAGCAGACAGAATGGGGGCAATGAGCAGTTCTTC.